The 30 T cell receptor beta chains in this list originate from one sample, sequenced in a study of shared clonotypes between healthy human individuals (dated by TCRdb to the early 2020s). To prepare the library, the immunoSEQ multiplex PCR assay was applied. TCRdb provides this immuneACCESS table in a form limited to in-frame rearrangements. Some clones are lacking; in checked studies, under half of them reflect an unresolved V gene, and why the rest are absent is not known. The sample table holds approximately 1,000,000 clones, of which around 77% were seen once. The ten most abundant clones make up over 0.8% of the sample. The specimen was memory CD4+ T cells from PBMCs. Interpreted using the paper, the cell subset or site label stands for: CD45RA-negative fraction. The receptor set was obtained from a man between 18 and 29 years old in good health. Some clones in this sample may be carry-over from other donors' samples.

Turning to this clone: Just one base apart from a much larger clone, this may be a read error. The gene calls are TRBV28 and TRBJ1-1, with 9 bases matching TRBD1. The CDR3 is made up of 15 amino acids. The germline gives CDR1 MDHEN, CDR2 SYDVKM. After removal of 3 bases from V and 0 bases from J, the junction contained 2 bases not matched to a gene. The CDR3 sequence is CASSFGTGLNTEAFF. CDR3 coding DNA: TGTGCCAGCAGTTTCGGGACAGGGTTGAACACTGAAGCTTTCTTT.

This CDR3 reads CASSQGRQEGTQYF. CDR3 bases: TGCGCCAGCAGCCAAGGAAGGCAGGAAGGGACCCAGTACTTC. The gene calls are TRBV4-1 and TRBJ2-5; unclear D gene. CDR3 size: 14 residues. CDR1 is MGHRA, CDR2 YSYEKL, per germline. Between the trimmed V and J ends, which lost 1 base and 7 bases, there was a span of 13 bases.

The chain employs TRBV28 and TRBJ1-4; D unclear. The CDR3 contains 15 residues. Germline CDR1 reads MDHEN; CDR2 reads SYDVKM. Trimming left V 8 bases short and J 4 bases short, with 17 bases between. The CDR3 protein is CASSGGNSDNEKLFF. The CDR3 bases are TGTGCCAGCTCAGGCGGTAACAGCGATAATGAAAAACTGTTTTTT.

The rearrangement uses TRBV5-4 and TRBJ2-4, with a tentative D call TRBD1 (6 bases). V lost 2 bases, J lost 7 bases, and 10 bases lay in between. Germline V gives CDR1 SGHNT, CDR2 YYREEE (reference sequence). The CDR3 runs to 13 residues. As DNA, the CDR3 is TGTGCCAGCAGCTTAGGACAGAGGAACATTCAGTACTTC. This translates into CASSLGQRNIQYF.

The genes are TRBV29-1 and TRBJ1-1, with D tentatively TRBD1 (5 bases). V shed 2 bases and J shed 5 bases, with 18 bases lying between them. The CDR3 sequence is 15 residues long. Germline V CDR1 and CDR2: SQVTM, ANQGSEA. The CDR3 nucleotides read TGCAGCGTTGAATCCCCGGGGTGGTGGGGGACTGAAGCTTTCTTT. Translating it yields CSVESPGWWGTEAFF.

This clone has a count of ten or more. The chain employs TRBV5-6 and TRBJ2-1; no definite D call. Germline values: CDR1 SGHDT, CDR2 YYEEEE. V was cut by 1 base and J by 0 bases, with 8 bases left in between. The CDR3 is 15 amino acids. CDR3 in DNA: TGTGCCAGCAGCTTGTTCGTAAGCTCCTACAATGAGCAGTTCTTC. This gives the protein CASSLFVSSYNEQFF.

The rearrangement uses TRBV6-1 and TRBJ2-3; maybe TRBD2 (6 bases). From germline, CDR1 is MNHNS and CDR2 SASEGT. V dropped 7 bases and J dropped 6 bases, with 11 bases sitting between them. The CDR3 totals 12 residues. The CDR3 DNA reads TGTGCCAGCAATCTAGCGAGGGATACGCAGTATTTT. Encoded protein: CASNLARDTQYF.

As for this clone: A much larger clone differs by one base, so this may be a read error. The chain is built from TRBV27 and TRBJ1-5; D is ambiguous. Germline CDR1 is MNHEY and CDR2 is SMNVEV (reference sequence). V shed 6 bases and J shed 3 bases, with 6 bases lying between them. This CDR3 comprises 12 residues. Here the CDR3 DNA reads TGTGCCAGCAGCCCAATCAATCAGCCCCAGCATTTT. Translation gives CASSPINQPQHF.

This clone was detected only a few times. The CDR3 DNA is TGTGCCAGCAGCTTAGGTTTCTCGGGACTAGCAGCCGGGGAGCTGTTTTTT. This translates into CASSLGFSGLAAGELFF. This rearrangement joins TRBV7-6 to TRBJ2-2, with TRBD2 identical over 9 bases. Germline V gene data show CDR1 as SGHVS and CDR2 as FNYEAQ. V lost 1 base, J lost 6 bases, and 9 bases stayed unmatched. CDR3 length: 17 amino acids.

This chain's CDR3 is CASSVRLAMADTQYF. Here the CDR3 DNA reads TGTGCCAGCAGTGTCCGCCTAGCGATGGCAGATACGCAGTATTTT. V gene TRBV2 combines with J gene TRBJ2-3; D is possibly TRBD2 (6 bases). V lost 4 bases and J lost 4, with 15 bases in between. This CDR3 comprises 15 residues. The germline V gene encodes CDR1 SNHLY and CDR2 FYNNEI.

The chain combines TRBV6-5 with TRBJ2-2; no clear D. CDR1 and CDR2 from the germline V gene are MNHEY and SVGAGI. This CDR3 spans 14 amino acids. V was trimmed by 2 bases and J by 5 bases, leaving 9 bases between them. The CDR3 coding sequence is TGTGCCAGCAGTTACGGGAAGAGAACCGGGGAGCTGTTTTTT. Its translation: CASSYGKRTGELFF.

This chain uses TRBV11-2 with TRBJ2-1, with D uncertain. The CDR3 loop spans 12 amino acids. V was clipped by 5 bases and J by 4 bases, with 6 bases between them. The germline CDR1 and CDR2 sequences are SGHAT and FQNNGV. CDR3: CASSQWYNEQFF. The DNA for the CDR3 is TGTGCCAGCAGCCAGTGGTACAATGAGCAGTTCTTC.

CDR3 residues: CASSLRGTGELFF. CDR3 coding DNA: TGTGCCAGCAGCTTAAGGGGGACCGGGGAGCTGTTTTTT. This chain connects TRBV7-3 to TRBJ2-2; D may correspond to TRBD1 or TRBD2 (5 bases each). The CDR3 has 13 amino acids. Germline V CDR1 and CDR2: SGHTA, FQGTGA. V was pared by 1 base and J by 5 bases, with 5 bases between.

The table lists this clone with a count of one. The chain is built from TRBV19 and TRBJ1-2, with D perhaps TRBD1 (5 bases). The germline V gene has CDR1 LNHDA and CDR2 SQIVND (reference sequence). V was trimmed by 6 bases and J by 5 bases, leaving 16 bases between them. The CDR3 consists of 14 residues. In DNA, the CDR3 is TGTGCCAGTAGCCCCCCAGTGGGGCCTTATGGCTACACCTTC. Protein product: CASSPPVGPYGYTF.

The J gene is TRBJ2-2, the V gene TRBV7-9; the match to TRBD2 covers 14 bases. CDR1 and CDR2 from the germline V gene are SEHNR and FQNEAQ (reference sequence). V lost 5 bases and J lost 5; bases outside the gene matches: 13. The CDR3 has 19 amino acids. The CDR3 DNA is TGTGCCAGCAGCCGATTGACTAGCGGGAGGGCCGGAAGGACCGGGGAGCTGTTTTTT. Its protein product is CASSRLTSGRAGRTGELFF.

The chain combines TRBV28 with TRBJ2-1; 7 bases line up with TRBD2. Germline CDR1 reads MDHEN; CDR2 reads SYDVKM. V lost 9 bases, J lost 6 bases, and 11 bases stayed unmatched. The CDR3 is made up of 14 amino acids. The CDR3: CASRLAGVGNEQFF. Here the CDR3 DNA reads TGTGCCAGTAGACTAGCAGGAGTGGGCAATGAGCAGTTCTTC.

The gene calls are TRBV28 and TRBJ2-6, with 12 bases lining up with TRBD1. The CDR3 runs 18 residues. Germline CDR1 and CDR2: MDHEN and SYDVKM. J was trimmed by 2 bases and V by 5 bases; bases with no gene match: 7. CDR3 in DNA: TGTGCCAGCAGTCCGCCGGGACAGGGGGCCACTGGGGCCAACGTCCTGACTTTC. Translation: CASSPPGQGATGANVLTF.

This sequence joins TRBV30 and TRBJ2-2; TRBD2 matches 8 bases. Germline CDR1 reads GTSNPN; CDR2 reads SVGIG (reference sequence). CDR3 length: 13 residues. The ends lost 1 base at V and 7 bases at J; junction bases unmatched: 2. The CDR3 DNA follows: TGTGCCTGGAGTGGCGGGGGGAACGGGGAGCTGTTTTTT. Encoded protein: CAWSGGGNGELFF.

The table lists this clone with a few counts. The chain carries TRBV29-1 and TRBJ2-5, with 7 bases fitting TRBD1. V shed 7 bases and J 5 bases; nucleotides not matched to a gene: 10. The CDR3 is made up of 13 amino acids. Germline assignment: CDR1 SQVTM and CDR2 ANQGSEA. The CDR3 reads CSAETGSGETQYF. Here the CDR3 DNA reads TGCAGCGCCGAGACAGGGAGCGGTGAGACCCAGTACTTC.

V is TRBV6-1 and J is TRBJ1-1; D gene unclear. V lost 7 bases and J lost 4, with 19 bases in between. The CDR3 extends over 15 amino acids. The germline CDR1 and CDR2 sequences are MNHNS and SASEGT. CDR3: CASNSGGLGGTEAFF. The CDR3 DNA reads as TGTGCCAGCAACTCGGGAGGCCTAGGCGGCACTGAAGCTTTCTTT.

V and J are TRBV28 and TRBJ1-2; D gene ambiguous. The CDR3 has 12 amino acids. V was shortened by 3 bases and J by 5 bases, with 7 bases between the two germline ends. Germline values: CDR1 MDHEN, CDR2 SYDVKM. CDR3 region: CASSFVLYGYTF. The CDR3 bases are TGTGCCAGCAGTTTCGTTCTATATGGCTACACCTTC.

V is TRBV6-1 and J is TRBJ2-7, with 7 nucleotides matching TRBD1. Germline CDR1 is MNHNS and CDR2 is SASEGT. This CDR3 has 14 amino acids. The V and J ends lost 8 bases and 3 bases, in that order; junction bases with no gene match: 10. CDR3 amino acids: CASRRTGSIYEQYF. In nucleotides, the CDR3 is TGTGCCAGCCGGCGGACAGGCAGTATCTACGAGCAGTACTTC.

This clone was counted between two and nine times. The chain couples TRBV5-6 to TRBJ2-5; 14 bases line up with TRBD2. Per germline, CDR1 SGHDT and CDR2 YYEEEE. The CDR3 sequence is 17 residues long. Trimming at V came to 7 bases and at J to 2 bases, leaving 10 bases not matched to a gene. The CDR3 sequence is CASGRLAGGLEQETQYF. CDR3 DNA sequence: TGTGCCAGCGGCAGACTAGCGGGAGGGCTGGAGCAAGAGACCCAGTACTTC.

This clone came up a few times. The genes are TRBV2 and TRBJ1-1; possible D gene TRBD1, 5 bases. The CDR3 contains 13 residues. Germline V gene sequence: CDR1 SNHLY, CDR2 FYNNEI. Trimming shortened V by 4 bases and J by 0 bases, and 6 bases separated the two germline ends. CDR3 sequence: CASSGGMNTEAFF. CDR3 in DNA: TGTGCCAGCAGTGGGGGCATGAACACTGAAGCTTTCTTT.

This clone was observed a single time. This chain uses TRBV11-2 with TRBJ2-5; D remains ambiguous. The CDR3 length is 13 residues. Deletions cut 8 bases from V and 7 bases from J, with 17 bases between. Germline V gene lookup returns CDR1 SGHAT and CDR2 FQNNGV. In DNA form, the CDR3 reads TGTGCCAGCGGAATATCGGACGTTAGGACCCAGTACTTC. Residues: CASGISDVRTQYF.

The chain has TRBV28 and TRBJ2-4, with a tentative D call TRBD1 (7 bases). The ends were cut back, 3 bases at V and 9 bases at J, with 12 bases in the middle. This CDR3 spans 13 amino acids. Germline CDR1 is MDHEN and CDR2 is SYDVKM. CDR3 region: CASSFAGGSIQYF. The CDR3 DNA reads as TGTGCCAGCAGTTTCGCAGGGGGGAGCATTCAGTACTTC. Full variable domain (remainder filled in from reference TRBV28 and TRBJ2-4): DVKVTQSSRYLVKRTGEKVFLECVQDMDHENMFWYRQDPGLGLRLIYFSYDVKMKEKGDIPEGYSVSREKKERFSLILESASTNQTSMYLCASSFAGGSIQYFGAGTRLSVL.

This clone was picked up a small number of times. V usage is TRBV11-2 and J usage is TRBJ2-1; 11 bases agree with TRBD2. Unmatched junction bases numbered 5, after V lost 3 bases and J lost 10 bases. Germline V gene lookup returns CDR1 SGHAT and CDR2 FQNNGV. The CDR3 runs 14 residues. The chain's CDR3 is CASSFNSGRVEQFF. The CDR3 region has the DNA TGTGCCAGCAGCTTTAATAGCGGGAGGGTGGAGCAGTTCTTC.

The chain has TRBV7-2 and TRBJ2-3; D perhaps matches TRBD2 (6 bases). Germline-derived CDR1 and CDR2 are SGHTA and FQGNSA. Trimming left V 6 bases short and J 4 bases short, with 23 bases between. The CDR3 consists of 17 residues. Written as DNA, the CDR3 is TGTGCCAGCAGTCAGGAGGGTTCGGGAAGGGGCCCAGATACGCAGTATTTT. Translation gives CASSQEGSGRGPDTQYF.

The CDR3 loop is CASSLGAGVFYEQYF. CDR3 DNA sequence: TGTGCCAGCAGCTTGGGAGCGGGAGTGTTCTACGAGCAGTACTTC. The chain uses TRBV5-4 and TRBJ2-7, with 8 bases that match TRBD2. The germline V gene has CDR1 SGHNT and CDR2 YYREEE (reference sequence). CDR3 size: 15 residues. The junction had 5 bases not matched to a gene; V was cut back by 0 bases and J by 3 bases.

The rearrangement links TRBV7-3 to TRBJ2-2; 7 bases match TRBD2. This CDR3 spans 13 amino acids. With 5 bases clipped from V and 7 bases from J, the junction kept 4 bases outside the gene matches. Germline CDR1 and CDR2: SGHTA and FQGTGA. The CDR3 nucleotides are TGTGCCAGCAGCCCCGAGCGGGGCGGGGAGCTGTTTTTT. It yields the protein CASSPERGGELFF. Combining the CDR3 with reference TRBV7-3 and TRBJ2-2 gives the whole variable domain GAGVSQTPSNKVTEKGKYVELRCDPISGHTALYWYRQSLGQGPEFLIYFQGTGAADDSGLPNDRFFAVRPEGSVSTLKIQRTERGDSAVYLCASSPERGGELFFGEGSRLTVL.